The rows below give T cell receptor beta chains drawn from one sample of a study of blood T cell repertoires in COVID-19. The method was immunoSEQ multiplex PCR; TCRdb's version includes in-frame clones alone and lacks a portion of them. The profile shows fewer than 350,000 clones, nearly 90% of them singletons. Sequencing was performed on PBMCs or T cells enriched from blood (not recorded which). Receptors originate from a woman aged 25 to 39 who had recovered from COVID-19. Each CDR3 is given with its conserved first and last residue. A D gene is named only where the DNA matches it firmly. Clone sizes are given selectively: once, few, many, or a class where the clone is expanded.

TRBJ1-2	14	TRBV29-1	NA	NA	CSVVRDTHNYGYTF	TGCAGCGTTGTCCGGGACACTCATAACTATGGCTACACCTTC
TRBJ2-7	13	TRBV15	NA	NA	CATSTVISYEQYF	TGTGCCACCAGCACAGTCATCTCCTACGAGCAGTACTTC
TRBJ1-1	12	TRBV30	NA	NA	CAWRVSDTEAFF	TGTGCCTGGAGAGTTAGTGACACTGAAGCTTTCTTT
TRBJ2-5	14	TRBV10-2	NA	TRBD1	CASSGQGAFGTQYF	TGCGCCAGCAGTGGACAGGGGGCTTTTGGGACCCAGTACTTC
TRBJ2-7	16	TRBV7-6	NA	TRBD2	CASSLDAGGGSYEQYF	TGTGCCAGCAGCTTAGACGCGGGAGGCGGGTCCTACGAGCAGTACTTC
TRBJ2-7	15	TRBV3-1/TRBV3-2	NA	TRBD2	CASSQAQREVYEQYF	TGTGCCAGCAGCCAAGCCCAGCGGGAGGTTTACGAGCAGTACTTC
TRBJ2-7	15	TRBV9	NA	NA	CASSVGTELTYEQYF	TGTGCCAGCAGCGTAGGGACAGAGCTTACCTACGAGCAGTACTTC
TRBJ2-6	18	TRBV5-4	NA	NA	CASSPRPSVVLGANVLTF	TGTGCCAGCAGCCCGAGGCCCTCGGTCGTTCTAGGGGCCAACGTCCTGACTTTC
TRBJ1-5	13	TRBV29-1	NA	TRBD1	CSVADRVNQPQHF	TGCAGCGTTGCGGACAGGGTAAATCAGCCCCAGCATTTT
TRBJ2-7	13	TRBV6-5	NA	NA	CASSRGDHYEQYF	TGTGCCAGCAGTCGCGGGGACCACTACGAGCAGTACTTC
TRBJ2-1	16	TRBV27	NA	NA	CASSYGEWVRDNEQFF	TGTGCCAGCAGTTATGGAGAGTGGGTGAGGGACAATGAGCAGTTCTTC
TRBJ1-1	15	TRBV2	NA	TRBD1	CARELTTGGNTEAFF	TGTGCCAGGGAGCTAACCACAGGGGGCAACACTGAAGCTTTCTTT
TRBJ1-1	10	TRBV30	NA	NA	CAWIQVEAFF	TGTGCCTGGATCCAGGTTGAAGCTTTCTTT
TRBJ1-1	15	TRBV7-8	NA	TRBD1	CASSTNGQGVNGAFF	TGTGCCAGCAGCACTAATGGACAGGGGGTTAACGGAGCTTTCTTT
TRBJ1-1	15	TRBV5-1	NA	TRBD1	CASSWGGQGPTEAFF	TGCGCCAGCAGCTGGGGAGGACAGGGACCTACTGAAGCTTTCTTT
TRBJ2-1	15	TRBV5-4	NA	NA	CASIPGVERRNEQFF	TGTGCCAGCATCCCGGGTGTGGAGCGCCGCAATGAGCAGTTCTTC
TRBJ2-5	14	TRBV19	NA	TRBD1	CATGQGGSQETQYF	TGTGCCACAGGACAGGGGGGTTCCCAAGAGACCCAGTACTTC
TRBJ2-3	18	TRBV10-1	NA	TRBD2	CASSEIGSSGGRTDTQYF	TGCGCCAGCAGTGAGATCGGGAGTAGCGGGGGCCGCACAGATACGCAGTATTTT
TRBJ2-7	15	TRBV5-5	NA	TRBD1	CASKQGQGPVYEQYF	TGTGCCAGCAAACAAGGACAGGGACCAGTCTACGAGCAGTACTTC
TRBJ2-2	17	TRBV6-2/TRBV6-3	NA	NA	CASSTRDGRGNTGELFF	TGTGCCAGCAGTACCAGAGACGGCAGGGGGAACACCGGGGAGCTGTTTTTT
TRBJ2-7	16	TRBV19	NA	TRBD2	CASSPAERGGRYEQYF	TGTGCCAGTAGTCCCGCGGAGCGGGGGGGCCGATACGAGCAGTACTTC
TRBJ2-1	14	TRBV7-3	NA	TRBD1	CASSIQGVGNEQFF	TGTGCCAGCAGCATTCAGGGGGTGGGAAATGAGCAGTTCTTC
TRBJ2-7	14	TRBV6-5	NA	NA	CASSYSLPGYEQYF	TGTGCCAGCAGTTACTCCCTCCCCGGGTACGAGCAGTACTTC
TRBJ1-6	15	TRBV2	NA	NA	CASSGGGYYNSPLHF	TGTGCCAGCAGTGGGGGCGGATACTATAATTCACCCCTCCACTTT
TRBJ2-3	16	TRBV5-4	NA	NA	CASSSERVRSTDTQYF	TGTGCCAGCAGCTCAGAGCGGGTCCGCAGCACAGATACGCAGTATTTT
TRBJ1-2	13	TRBV6-5	NA	TRBD1	CASRDDRVGGYTF	TGTGCCAGCAGGGACGACAGGGTGGGCGGCTACACCTTC
TRBJ1-2	14	TRBV30	NA	NA	CAWSVGSPFYGYTF	TGTGCCTGGAGTGTCGGGTCCCCGTTCTATGGCTACACCTTC
TRBJ1-1	15	TRBV24-1	NA	NA	CATSRGTGRNTEAFF	TGTGCCACCAGTCGGGGAACAGGGCGCAACACTGAAGCTTTCTTT
TRBJ2-2	15	TRBV3-1/TRBV3-2	NA	TRBD2	CASKGGGNPTGELFF	TGTGCCAGCAAAGGCGGGGGGAACCCCACCGGGGAGCTGTTTTTT
TRBJ2-1	17	TRBV10-2	NA	NA	CASSESISVSSYNEQFF	TGCGCCAGCAGTGAGTCGATTAGCGTAAGCTCCTACAATGAGCAGTTCTTC
TRBJ1-1	14	TRBV5-1	few	TRBD1	CASTWTGGDTEAFF	TGCGCCAGCACTTGGACAGGGGGCGATACTGAAGCTTTCTTT
TRBJ2-6	18	TRBV7-2	NA	NA	CASSPYLGGLAGANVLTF	TGTGCCAGCAGCCCTTACTTGGGGGGGCTAGCTGGGGCCAACGTCCTGACTTTC
TRBJ1-4	15	TRBV19	NA	NA	CASCALTGLNEKLFF	TGTGCCAGTTGTGCCCTTACAGGTCTTAATGAAAAACTGTTTTTT
TRBJ2-1	14	TRBV7-3	NA	NA	CASSRSTRYNEQFF	TGTGCCAGCAGCCGTTCGACTAGGTACAATGAGCAGTTCTTC
TRBJ1-6	14	TRBV18	few	NA	CASSPKPDNSPLHF	TGTGCCAGCTCACCAAAACCAGATAATTCACCCCTCCACTTT
TRBJ2-7	16	TRBV27	NA	NA	CASSLSAGTVPYEQYF	TGTGCCAGCAGTTTATCGGCGGGGACAGTTCCCTACGAGCAGTACTTC